This T cell receptor (beta chain) is from a study of blood T cell repertoires in COVID-19. Study-level information: T cells, B-cell-depleted T cells, or PBMCs supplied cDNA or gDNA.

Repertoires were generated with immunoSEQ multiplex PCR, while TCRdb's copy carries only in-frame clones and drops some. Of under 450,000 clones listed, roughly four fifths are singletons. The sequence derives from a woman in her 50s who had recovered from COVID-19. Specimen: PBMCs or T cells enriched from blood (not recorded which).

The CDR3: CASSEWGTGGYEQYF. Here the CDR3 DNA reads TGTGCCAGCAGTGAATGGGGGACAGGGGGCTACGAGCAGTACTTC. The V and J genes are TRBV25-1 and TRBJ2-7; TRBD1 matches 11 bases. The CDR3 has 15 residues. V shed 1 base and J 3 bases; nucleotides not matched to a gene: 2. Looked up from germline, CDR1 is MGHDK and CDR2 is SYGVNS.